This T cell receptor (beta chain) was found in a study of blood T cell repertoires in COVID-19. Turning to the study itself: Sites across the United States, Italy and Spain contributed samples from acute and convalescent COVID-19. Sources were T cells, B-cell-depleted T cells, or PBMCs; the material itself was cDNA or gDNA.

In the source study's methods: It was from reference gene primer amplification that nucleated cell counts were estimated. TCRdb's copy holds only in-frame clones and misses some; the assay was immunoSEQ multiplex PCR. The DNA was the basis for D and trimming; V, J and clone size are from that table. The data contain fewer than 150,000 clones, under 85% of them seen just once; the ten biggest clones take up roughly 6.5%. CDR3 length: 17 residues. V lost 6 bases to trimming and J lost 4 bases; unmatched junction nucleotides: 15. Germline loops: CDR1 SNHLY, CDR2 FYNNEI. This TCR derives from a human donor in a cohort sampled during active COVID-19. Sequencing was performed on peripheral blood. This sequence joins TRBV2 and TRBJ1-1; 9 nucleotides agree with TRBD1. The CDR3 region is CASRAGQGRSRATEAFF. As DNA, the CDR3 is TGTGCCAGCAGGGCGGGACAGGGTCGCTCCCGAGCCACTGAAGCTTTCTTT. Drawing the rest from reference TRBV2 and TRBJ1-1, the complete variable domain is EPEVTQTPSHQVTQMGQEVILRCVPISNHLYFYWYRQILGQKVEFLVSFYNNEISEKSEIFDDQFSVERPDGSNFTLKIRSTKLEDSAMYFCASRAGQGRSRATEAFFGQGTRLTVV.